This T cell receptor beta chain was identified during a study of CD8 T cells in Susac syndrome (dated by TCRdb to between 2017 and 2020). In the study overall: Whether CD8+ T cell activation and differentiation in Susac syndrome was antigen driven was tested using repertoire sequencing. Clonality of the CD8+ T cell repertoire was compared between about a dozen healthy donors, 14 Susac syndrome patients and under 19 multiple sclerosis patients. Results and caveats for the whole study, not just this receptor: The TCR sequencing and HLA analysis was acknowledged to have included a relatively small number of individuals.

RNA was extracted using the RNeasy kit, and roughly 0.5 to 1 microgram was reverse transcribed with random hexamers. The immunoSEQ multiplex PCR assay, which covers 54 Vbeta and 13 Jbeta segments, was used to amplify TCR beta CDR3 regions. Bias from PCR amplification was corrected by using a synthetic template baseline for primer optimization and for computational correction. On the authors' methods: Only productive sequences were kept, with reads annotated to V, D and J genes according to IMGT and analyzed in immunoSEQ Analyzer. To calculate clonality, Shannon entropy was normalized by log2 of the number of productive unique sequences and then subtracted from one. Public and private clones were assessed among the 100 most prevalent clones of each patient and control. Susac-specific clones were defined as absent from healthy and MS cohorts, approximately 1,000 published viral clones and other ImmuneACCESS disease sequences. Starting from the raw public reads, TCRdb applied fastp trimming at Q25, assembled clones with MiXCR and retained in-frame beta chains. Identical CDR3 proteins give one entry, which carries the most common genes and DNA. For this entry, the V and J calls and clone size follow TCRdb and not the study's own pipeline. Within this sample are 250,000 to 300,000 distinct CDR3 sequences, with 70% to 90% of them counted one time only. The biggest ten clones account for over 0.09% of the sample.

On this clonotype: Its antigen remains undetermined. Per-nucleotide qualities are absent, and no much larger clonotype sits a single base away.

Peripheral blood CD8+ and CD4+ T cells from healthy donors, Susac syndrome patients and multiple sclerosis patients were profiled by high-throughput TCR beta sequencing. The multiple sclerosis controls were treatment-naive patients who had stable or active relapsing-remitting disease and met the revised McDonald criteria. CD8+ TEMRA cells were enriched by FACS, while bulk CD8+ and CD4+ T cells were purified by magnetic negative isolation. Blood was collected in EDTA tubes and processed within 24 hours, with PBMCs isolated through density gradient centrifugation. PBMCs intended for TCR sequencing were cryopreserved in liquid nitrogen and were subsequently thawed in a 37 degrees C water bath. The sorted or isolated CD4+, CD8+ and CD8+ TEMRA cells had a purity of 90% or higher. The sequenced sample was CD8+ T cells from PBMCs. The clonotype comes from a human donor with multiple sclerosis.

The sequenced DNA: TGTGCCAGCAGTTTAAAGGGGGCTGAACTAAAAACTCGGACTGAAGCTTTCTTT. Its product reads: CASSLKGAELKTRTEAFF. The chain is encoded by TRBV28 joined to TRBJ1-1, with TRBD1 matching 7 junction bases. Germline trimming: 2 bases from V, 5 bases from J; junction bases outside gene matches: 17. Counted from cysteine to phenylalanine, this CDR3 has 18 amino acids. CDR3 DNA is the only sequence kept; it has 54 bases, read in frame from the first base. CDR1 and CDR2 (MDHEN, SYDVKM) derive from the germline V gene.